Below are 14 T cell receptor beta chains sequenced from a single sample in a study of glioma-infiltrating T cells after dendritic cell vaccination. As for time point: after dendritic cell vaccination, including at tumor progression/relapse. The method was immunoSEQ multiplex PCR; TCRdb's version includes in-frame clones alone and lacks a portion of them. This sample has more than 70,000 clones, with 87% found just once. Sequenced material: blood, taken after dendritic cell vaccination. The receptors derive from a human donor with glioblastoma.

The chain joins TRBV5-1 to TRBJ2-3; 10 bases match TRBD2. Losses at the gene ends were 0 bases for V and 2 bases for J; bases not matched to a gene: 6. The germline gives CDR1 SGHRS, CDR2 YFSETQ. The CDR3 extends over 17 amino acids. Here the CDR3 DNA reads TGCGCCAGCAGCTTGGCTAGCGGGGGTACACTCACAGATACGCAGTATTTT. It specifies CASSLASGGTLTDTQYF.

DNA of the CDR3: TGTGCCAGCAGCTCAGGGGCCCTAGCTAACTATGGCTACACCTTC. As protein: CASSSGALANYGYTF. The chain carries TRBV7-2 and TRBJ1-2, with D possibly being TRBD1 (6 bases). The germline V gene encodes CDR1 SGHTA and CDR2 FQGNSA. Trimming took off 4 bases at V and 0 bases at J, with 12 bases between the two ends. The CDR3 extends over 15 amino acids.

The rearrangement links TRBV5-4 to TRBJ2-1, with TRBD2 matching 7 bases. The germline CDR1 and CDR2 sequences are SGHNT and YYREEE (reference sequence). The CDR3 runs to 16 residues. Trimming at V came to 4 bases and at J to 5 bases, leaving 12 bases not matched to a gene. The CDR3 loop is CASSPGGASGDNEQFF. As DNA, the CDR3 is TGTGCCAGCAGCCCAGGCGGGGCTAGCGGAGACAATGAGCAGTTCTTC.

The chain uses TRBV7-2 and TRBJ2-3, with 7 bases identical to TRBD2. V was pared by 3 bases and J by 4 bases, with 4 bases of the junction left unmatched. Germline V gene sequence: CDR1 SGHTA, CDR2 FQGNSA. The CDR3 spans 14 residues. CDR3 nucleotides: TGTGCCAGCAGCTTCGCGAGCGGGGCAGATACGCAGTATTTT. Protein sequence: CASSFASGADTQYF.

The rearrangement links TRBV4-1 to TRBJ2-4, with 9 bases lining up with TRBD1. The J segment lost 7 bases and the V segment lost 1 base, leaving 8 bases of the junction unmatched. The CDR3 totals 16 residues. Germline V gene sequence: CDR1 MGHRA, CDR2 YSYEKL. The CDR3: CASSQATGGAGNIQYF. The CDR3 DNA reads TGCGCCAGCAGCCAAGCAACAGGGGGCGCGGGGAACATTCAGTACTTC.

The V call is TRBV5-6, the J call TRBJ2-1; 9 bases match TRBD1. CDR3 size: 15 residues. Losses at the gene ends were 4 bases for V and 4 bases for J; bases not matched to a gene: 6. The germline gives CDR1 SGHDT, CDR2 YYEEEE. The CDR3 region is CASSDTGGSYNEQFF. The CDR3 region has the DNA TGTGCCAGCAGCGATACAGGGGGCTCTTACAATGAGCAGTTCTTC.

This chain joins TRBV10-3 and TRBJ2-7; 8 nucleotides align to TRBD2. The length of the CDR3 is 19 residues. V shed 6 bases and J 0 bases; nucleotides not matched to a gene: 19. CDR1 is ENHRY and CDR2 is SYGVKD in the germline V gene. The CDR3 region is CAISDPGGERGPSSYEQYF. The CDR3 bases are TGTGCCATCAGCGACCCTGGCGGCGAGCGGGGGCCGAGCTCCTACGAGCAGTACTTC.

This clone was seen only a few times. The chain is built from TRBV7-3 and TRBJ1-1; 9 bases agree with TRBD1. The CDR3 length is 14 residues. Germline values: CDR1 SGHTA, CDR2 FQGTGA. Unmatched junction bases numbered 5, after V lost 5 bases and J lost 4 bases. CDR3 loop: CASSAQGASTEAFF. In DNA form, the CDR3 reads TGTGCCAGCAGCGCACAGGGGGCGAGCACTGAAGCTTTCTTT.

The V gene is TRBV19, the J gene TRBJ2-2; TRBD2 matches at 7 bases. This CDR3 contains 16 residues. Germline assignment: CDR1 LNHDA and CDR2 SQIVND (reference sequence). Trimming took 4 bases from V and 2 from J; bases not matched to a gene: 7. The CDR3 DNA reads as TGTGCCAGTAGTAGATGGGGCGGGAGAAACACCGGGGAGCTGTTTTTT. The encoded protein is CASSRWGGRNTGELFF.

This rearrangement joins TRBV14 to TRBJ2-2; TRBD2 matches at 7 bases. Losses at the gene ends were 1 base for V and 6 bases for J; bases not matched to a gene: 5. Germline CDR1 is SGHDN and CDR2 is FVKESK. This CDR3 region has 15 residues. The CDR3 region is CASSQVWEGPGELFF. The CDR3 DNA reads TGTGCCAGCAGCCAAGTCTGGGAGGGTCCCGGGGAGCTGTTTTTT.

The V gene is TRBV27, the J gene TRBJ1-6, with a tentative D call TRBD1 (6 bases). Germline CDR1 reads MNHEY; CDR2 reads SMNVEV (reference sequence). V shed 8 bases and J shed 6 bases, with 17 bases lying between them. The CDR3 contains 15 residues. The CDR3 loop is CASGSLWDTNSPLHF. The CDR3 nucleotides are TGTGCCAGCGGAAGCCTCTGGGACACTAATTCACCCCTCCACTTT.

The chain couples TRBV7-9 to TRBJ1-4; 9 bases align to TRBD1. Germline assignment: CDR1 SEHNR and CDR2 FQNEAQ (reference sequence). The CDR3 sequence is 14 residues long. V lost 4 bases, J lost 8 bases, and 5 bases stayed unmatched. CDR3 sequence reads: CASSSGQGGEKLFF. The DNA for the CDR3 is TGTGCCAGCAGCTCGGGACAGGGAGGAGAAAAACTGTTTTTT.

The J gene is TRBJ1-2, the V gene TRBV2, with 9 bases that match TRBD1. Looked up from germline, CDR1 is SNHLY and CDR2 is FYNNEI. This CDR3 contains 14 residues. The J segment lost 6 bases and the V segment lost 5 bases, leaving 7 bases of the junction unmatched. The CDR3 region is CASSNTGGADGYTF. In DNA, the CDR3 is TGTGCCAGCAGTAATACAGGGGGCGCAGATGGCTACACCTTC.

With respect to this clone: Other DNA sequences of this sample code for an identical CDR3. The chain combines TRBV29-1 with TRBJ1-1; D remains unclear. The CDR3 is 13 amino acids. The germline gives CDR1 SQVTM, CDR2 ANQGSEA. Trimming removed 3 bases at V and 5 bases at J, with 13 bases between. This CDR3 reads CSVEKPGYTEAFF. As DNA, the CDR3 is TGCAGCGTTGAGAAACCAGGCTATACTGAAGCTTTCTTT.